The sequence of this T cell receptor (beta chain) was determined in a study of T cells after yellow fever vaccination. Each CDR3 protein gets one entry after TCRdb re-called the 5' RACE reads with MiXCR. The sample holds 65,000 to 90,000 distinct CDR3 sequences, about 14% seen once. Looked up from germline, CDR1 is ENHRY and CDR2 is SYGVKD. V lost 4 bases and J 2 bases, leaving 10 bases between the germline ends. CDR3 length equals 14 residues. The source was CD8+ T cells not binding an NS4B(214-222) dextramer, sorted from PBMCs, collected approximately 22 days after the first yellow fever vaccination. The chain combines TRBV10-3 with TRBJ2-3; D gene ambiguous. This clonotype was obtained from a man aged 18 to 30 who received the YFV17D yellow fever vaccine. The CDR3: CAISVRAATDTQYF. CDR3 DNA sequence: TGTGCCATCAGTGTACGGGCAGCCACAGATACGCAGTATTTT.